What follows describes a single T cell receptor beta chain. Its specificity is not known. With 60 Vbeta and 13 Jbeta primers, the PCR was carried out. The repertoire was sequenced with immunoSEQ multiplex PCR; TCRdb's copy has only in-frame clones and lacks some. The sample has about 160,000 clones, approximately 72% seen once. This specimen comes from a study of cytomegalovirus exposure and HLA in healthy donors. Findings and caveats of the study: For presence/absence analyses, sequencing depth was assumed to be roughly uniform across donors.

This CDR3 spans 17 amino acids. Germline loops: CDR1 SGDLS, CDR2 YYNGEE. J lost 9 bases, V lost 3 bases, and 20 bases had no gene match. The sequenced material came from PBMCs. The chain employs TRBV9 and TRBJ2-7; TRBD1 agrees at 8 bases. The receptor was derived from a female donor in good health and CMV-seronegative. The CDR3 spells CASSADEIQGARGAQYF. CDR3 sequence (DNA): TGTGCCAGCAGCGCCGATGAGATCCAGGGGGCCCGAGGAGCGCAGTACTTC.